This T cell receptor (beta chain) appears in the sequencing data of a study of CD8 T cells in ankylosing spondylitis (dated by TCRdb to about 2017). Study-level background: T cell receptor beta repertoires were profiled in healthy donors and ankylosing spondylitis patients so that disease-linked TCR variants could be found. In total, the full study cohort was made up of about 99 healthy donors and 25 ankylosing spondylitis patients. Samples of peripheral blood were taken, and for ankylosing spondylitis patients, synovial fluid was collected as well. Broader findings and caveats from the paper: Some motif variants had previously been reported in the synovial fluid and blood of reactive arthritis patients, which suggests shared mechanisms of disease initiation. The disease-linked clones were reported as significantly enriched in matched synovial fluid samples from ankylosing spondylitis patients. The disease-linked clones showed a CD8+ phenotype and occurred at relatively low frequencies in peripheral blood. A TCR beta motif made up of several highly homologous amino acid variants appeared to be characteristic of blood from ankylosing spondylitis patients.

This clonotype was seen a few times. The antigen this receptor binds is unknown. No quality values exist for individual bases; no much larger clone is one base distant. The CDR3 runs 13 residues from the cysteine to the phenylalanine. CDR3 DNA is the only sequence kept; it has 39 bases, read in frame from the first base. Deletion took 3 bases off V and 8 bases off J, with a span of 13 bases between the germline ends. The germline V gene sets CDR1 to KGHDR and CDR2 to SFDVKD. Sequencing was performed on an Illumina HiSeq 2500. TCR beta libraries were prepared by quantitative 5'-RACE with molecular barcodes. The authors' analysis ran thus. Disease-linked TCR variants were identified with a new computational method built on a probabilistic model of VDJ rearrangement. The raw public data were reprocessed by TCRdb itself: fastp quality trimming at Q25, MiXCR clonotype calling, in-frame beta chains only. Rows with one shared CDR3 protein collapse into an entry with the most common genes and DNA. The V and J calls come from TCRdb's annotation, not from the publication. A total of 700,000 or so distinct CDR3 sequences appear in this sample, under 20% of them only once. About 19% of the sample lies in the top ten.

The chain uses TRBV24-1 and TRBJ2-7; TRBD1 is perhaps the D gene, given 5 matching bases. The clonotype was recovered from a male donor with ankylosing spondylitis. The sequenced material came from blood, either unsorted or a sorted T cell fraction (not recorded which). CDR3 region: CATSDETATKQYF. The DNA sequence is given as TGTGCCACCAGTGATGAGACAGCTACGAAGCAGTACTTC.